This T cell receptor beta chain was captured in a study of technical replicates of blood from a few donors. TCRdb's table, derived via immunoSEQ multiplex PCR, lists solely in-frame clones and lacks some. Among around 81,000 clones, 75% to 85% were seen once, and the ten largest hold 3% to 4.5%. CDR1 is SGHNT and CDR2 is YENEEA in the germline V gene. The CDR3 runs 14 residues. J lost 4 bases, V lost 4 bases, and 3 bases had no gene match. This TCR derives from a human donor in good health. Some clones in this sample may be carry-over from other donors' samples. The material sequenced was PBMCs. The V and J genes are TRBV11-3 and TRBJ2-3; 9 nucleotides agree with TRBD2. The CDR3 here is CASSWRGGSDTQYF. In DNA form, the CDR3 reads TGTGCCAGCAGCTGGCGGGGGGGATCAGATACGCAGTATTTT. Looking up the rest from reference TRBV11-3 and TRBJ2-3 gives the full variable domain: EAGVVQSPRYKIIEKKQPVAFWCNPISGHNTLYWYLQNLGQGPELLIRYENEEAVDDSQLPKDRFSAERLKGVDSTLKIQPAELGDSAVYLCASSWRGGSDTQYFGPGTRLTVL.